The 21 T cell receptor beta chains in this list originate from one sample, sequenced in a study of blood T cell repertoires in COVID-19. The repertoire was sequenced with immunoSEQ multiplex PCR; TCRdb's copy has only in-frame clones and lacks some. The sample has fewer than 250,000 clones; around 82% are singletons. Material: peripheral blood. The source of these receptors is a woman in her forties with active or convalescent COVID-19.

This CDR3 reads CASSAQRRGPKAFF. The CDR3 DNA is TGTGCCAGCAGCGCCCAACGGCGGGGGCCCAAAGCTTTCTTT. The rearrangement links TRBV21-1 to TRBJ1-1. TRBV21-1 counts as a pseudogene. There are 14 residues in the CDR3.

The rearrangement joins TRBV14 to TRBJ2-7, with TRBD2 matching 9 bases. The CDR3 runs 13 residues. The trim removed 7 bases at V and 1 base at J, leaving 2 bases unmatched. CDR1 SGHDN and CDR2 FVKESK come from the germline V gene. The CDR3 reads CASNLAGSYEQYF. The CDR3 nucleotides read TGTGCCAGCAACCTAGCGGGGTCCTACGAGCAGTACTTC.

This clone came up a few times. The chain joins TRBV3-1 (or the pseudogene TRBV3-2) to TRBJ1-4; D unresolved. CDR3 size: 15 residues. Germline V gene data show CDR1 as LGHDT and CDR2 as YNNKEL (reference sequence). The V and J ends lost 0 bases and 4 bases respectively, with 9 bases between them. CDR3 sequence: CASSQESQYNEKLFF. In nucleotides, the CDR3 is TGTGCCAGCAGCCAAGAGTCCCAGTATAATGAAAAACTGTTTTTT.

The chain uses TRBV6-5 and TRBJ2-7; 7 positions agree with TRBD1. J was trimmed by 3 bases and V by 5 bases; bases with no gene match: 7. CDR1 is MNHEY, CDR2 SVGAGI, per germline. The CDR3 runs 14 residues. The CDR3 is CASSKQGTNYEQYF. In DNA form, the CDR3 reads TGTGCCAGCAGTAAACAGGGGACAAACTACGAGCAGTACTTC.

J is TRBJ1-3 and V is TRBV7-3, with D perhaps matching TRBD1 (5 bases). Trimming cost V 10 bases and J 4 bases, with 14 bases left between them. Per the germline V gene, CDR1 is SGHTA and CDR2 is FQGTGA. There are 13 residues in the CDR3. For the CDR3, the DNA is TGTGCCATCGGGGGTGCGGAAGGAAACACCATATATTTT. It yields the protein CAIGGAEGNTIYF. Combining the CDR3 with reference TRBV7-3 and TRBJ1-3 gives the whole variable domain GAGVSQTPSNKVTEKGKYVELRCDPISGHTALYWYRQSLGQGPEFLIYFQGTGAADDSGLPNDRFFAVRPEGSVSTLKIQRTERGDSAVYLCAIGGAEGNTIYFGEGSWLTVV.

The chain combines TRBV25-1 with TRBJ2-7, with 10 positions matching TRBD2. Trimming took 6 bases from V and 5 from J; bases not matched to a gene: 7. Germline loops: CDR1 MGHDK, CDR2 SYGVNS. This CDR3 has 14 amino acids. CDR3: CASRDSSGSNEQYF. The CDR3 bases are TGTGCCAGCAGAGACTCTAGCGGGAGCAACGAGCAGTACTTC.

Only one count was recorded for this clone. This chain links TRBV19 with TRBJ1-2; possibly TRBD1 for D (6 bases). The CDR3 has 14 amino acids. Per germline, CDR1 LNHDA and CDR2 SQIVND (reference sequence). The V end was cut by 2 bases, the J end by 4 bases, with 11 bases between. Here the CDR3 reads CASSITGPPYGYTF. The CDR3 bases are TGTGCCAGTAGTATAACAGGGCCTCCCTATGGCTACACCTTC. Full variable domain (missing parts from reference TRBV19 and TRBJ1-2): DGGITQSPKYLFRKEGQNVTLSCEQNLNHDAMYWYRQDPGQGLRLIYYSQIVNDFQKGDIAEGYSVSREKKESFPLTVTSAQKNPTAFYLCASSITGPPYGYTFGSGTRLTVV.

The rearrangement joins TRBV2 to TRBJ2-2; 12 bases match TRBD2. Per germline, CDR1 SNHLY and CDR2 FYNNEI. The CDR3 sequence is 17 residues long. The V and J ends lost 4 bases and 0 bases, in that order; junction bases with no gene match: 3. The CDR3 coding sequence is TGTGCCAGCAGTGGGACTAGCGGGGCTACGAACACCGGGGAGCTGTTTTTT. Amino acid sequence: CASSGTSGATNTGELFF.

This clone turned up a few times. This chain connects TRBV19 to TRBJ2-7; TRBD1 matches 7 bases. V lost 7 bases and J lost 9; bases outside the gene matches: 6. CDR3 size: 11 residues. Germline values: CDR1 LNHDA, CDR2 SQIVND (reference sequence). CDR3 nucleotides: TGTGCCAGTATAGCAGGGGGACGGCAGTACTTC. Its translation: CASIAGGRQYF. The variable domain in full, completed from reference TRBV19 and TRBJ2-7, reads DGGITQSPKYLFRKEGQNVTLSCEQNLNHDAMYWYRQDPGQGLRLIYYSQIVNDFQKGDIAEGYSVSREKKESFPLTVTSAQKNPTAFYLCASIAGGRQYFGPGTRLTVT.

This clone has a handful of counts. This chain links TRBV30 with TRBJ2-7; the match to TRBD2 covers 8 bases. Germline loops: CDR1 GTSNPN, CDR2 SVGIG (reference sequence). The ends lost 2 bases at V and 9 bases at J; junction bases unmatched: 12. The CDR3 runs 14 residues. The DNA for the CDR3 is TGTGCCTGGAGTTCGGGGGGGGGCTTTTTCTCGCAGTACTTC. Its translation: CAWSSGGGFFSQYF.

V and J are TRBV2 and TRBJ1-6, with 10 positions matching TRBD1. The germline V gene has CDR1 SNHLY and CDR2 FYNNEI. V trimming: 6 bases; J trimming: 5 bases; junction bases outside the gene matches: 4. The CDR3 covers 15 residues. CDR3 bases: TGTGCCAGCAGCAGACAGGGGGCTGATAATTCACCCCTCCACTTT. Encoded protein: CASSRQGADNSPLHF.

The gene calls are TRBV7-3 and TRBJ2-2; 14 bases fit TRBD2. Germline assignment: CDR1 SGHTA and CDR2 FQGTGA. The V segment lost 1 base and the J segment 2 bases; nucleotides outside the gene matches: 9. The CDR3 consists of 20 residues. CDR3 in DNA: TGTGCCAGCAGCTTAAGAGGGACTAGCGGGGGAGACACTAACACCGGGGAGCTGTTTTTT. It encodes CASSLRGTSGGDTNTGELFF.

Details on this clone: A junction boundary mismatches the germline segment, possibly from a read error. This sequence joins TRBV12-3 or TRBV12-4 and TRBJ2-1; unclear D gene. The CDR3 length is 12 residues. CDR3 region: CASSVASNEQFF. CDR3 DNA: TGTGCCAGCAGTGTAGCCTCTAATGAGCAGTTCTTC.

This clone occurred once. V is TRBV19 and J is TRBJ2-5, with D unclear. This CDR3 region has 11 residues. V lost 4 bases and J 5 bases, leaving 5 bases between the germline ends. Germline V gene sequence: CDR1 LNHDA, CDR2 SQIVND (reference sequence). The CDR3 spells CASSTAETQYF. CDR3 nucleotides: TGTGCCAGTAGTACCGCGGAGACCCAGTACTTC.

Here the CDR3 reads CASSPLLEPMNTEAFF. The CDR3 nucleotides read TGTGCCAGCAGCCCCCTGTTAGAACCTATGAACACTGAAGCTTTCTTT. The chain uses TRBV3-1 (or the pseudogene TRBV3-2) and TRBJ1-1; D gene ambiguous. The V end was cut by 4 bases, the J end by 0 bases, with 15 bases between. CDR3 length equals 16 residues. Germline values: CDR1 LGHDT, CDR2 YNNKEL (reference sequence).

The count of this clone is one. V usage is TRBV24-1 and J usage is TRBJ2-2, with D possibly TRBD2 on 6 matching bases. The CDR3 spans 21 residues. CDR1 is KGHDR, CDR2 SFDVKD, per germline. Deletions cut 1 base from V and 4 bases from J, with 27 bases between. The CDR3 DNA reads TGTGCCACCAGTGATTTAATATCGGTCGGAGGGGATAGCCGGCGCACCGGGGAGCTGTTTTTT. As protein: CATSDLISVGGDSRRTGELFF.

The CDR3 bases are TGTGCCAGCAGCTTCCGGGACAGGGGGCACACTGAAGCTTTCTTT. This sequence encodes CASSFRDRGHTEAFF. This rearrangement joins TRBV7-2 to TRBJ1-1; 12 nucleotides agree with TRBD1. Looked up from germline, CDR1 is SGHTA and CDR2 is FQGNSA. There are 15 residues in the CDR3. The ends lost 3 bases at V and 3 bases at J; junction bases unmatched: 2.

The CDR3 sequence is CASSHLTDEAFF. CDR3 nucleotide sequence: TGTGCCAGCAGCCACCTGACAGACGAAGCTTTCTTT. V gene TRBV4-2 combines with J gene TRBJ1-1; D might be TRBD1 (5 bases). This CDR3 has 12 residues. Looked up from germline, CDR1 is LGHNA and CDR2 is YNFKEQ. Trimming shortened V by 3 bases and J by 8 bases, and 10 bases separated the two germline ends.

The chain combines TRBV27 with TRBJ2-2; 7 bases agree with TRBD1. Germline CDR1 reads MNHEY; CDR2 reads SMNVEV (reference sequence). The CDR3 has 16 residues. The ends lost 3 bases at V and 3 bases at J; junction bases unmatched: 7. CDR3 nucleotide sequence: TGTGCCAGCAGTTTTAACACGCAGGGGGACACCGGGGAGCTGTTTTTT. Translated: CASSFNTQGDTGELFF.

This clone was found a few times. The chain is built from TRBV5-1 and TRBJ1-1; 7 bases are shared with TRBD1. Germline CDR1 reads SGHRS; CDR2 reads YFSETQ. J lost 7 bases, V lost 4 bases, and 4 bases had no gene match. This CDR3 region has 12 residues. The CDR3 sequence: CASSQQGFEAFF. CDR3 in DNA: TGCGCCAGCAGCCAACAGGGGTTTGAAGCTTTCTTT.

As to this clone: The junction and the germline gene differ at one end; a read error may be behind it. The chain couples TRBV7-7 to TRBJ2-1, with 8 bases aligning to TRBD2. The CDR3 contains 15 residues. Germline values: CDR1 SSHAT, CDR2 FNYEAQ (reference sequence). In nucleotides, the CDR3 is TGTGCTAGCAGCTTAGCTTTAGCGGGAAACAATGAGCAGTTCTTC. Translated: CASSLALAGNNEQFF.